The 19 T cell receptor beta chains in this list originate from one sample, sequenced in a study of early T cells in non-severe SARS-CoV-2 infection. TCRdb used MiXCR to reprocess the 5' RACE reads, holding one entry per CDR3 protein. The table shows about 83,000 distinct CDR3 sequences, with approximately 13% occurring only once. The sequenced sample was whole blood. These receptors were obtained from an adult who was a healthcare worker with PCR-confirmed SARS-CoV-2 infection or an uninfected control (not recorded which).

This clonotype was counted at least ten times. The J gene is TRBJ2-7, the V gene TRBV12-3 or TRBV12-4; 10 bases are shared with TRBD1. The CDR3 is made up of 15 amino acids. V lost 6 bases to trimming and J lost 5 bases; unmatched junction nucleotides: 10. CDR3 protein: CASSPGQGYIHEQYF. The CDR3 bases are TGTGCCAGCAGCCCGGGACAGGGGTACATCCACGAGCAGTACTTC.

This clonotype was observed many times. The chain recombines TRBV13 with TRBJ2-1; D may match TRBD1 or TRBD2 (5 bases each). This CDR3 comprises 15 residues. Germline V CDR1 and CDR2: PRHDT, FYEKMQ (reference sequence). The V and J ends lost 5 bases and 6 bases respectively, with 17 bases between them. CDR3 DNA: TGTGCCAGCAGCCACCACCGGGACGCTCCCAATGAGCAGTTCTTC. Translated: CASSHHRDAPNEQFF. Full variable domain (rest looked up from reference TRBV13 and TRBJ2-1): AAGVIQSPRHLIKEKRETATLKCYPIPRHDTVYWYQQGPGQDPQFLISFYEKMQSDKGSIPDRFSAQQFSDYHSELNMSSLELGDSALYFCASSHHRDAPNEQFFGPGTRLTVL.

For this clonotype: An end of the junction does not agree with germline; a read error may underlie this. The V gene is TRBV5-1, the J gene TRBJ2-7; 8 bases agree with TRBD1. The CDR3 has 18 residues. Germline V gene lookup returns CDR1 SGHRS and CDR2 YFSETQ. The CDR3 DNA is TGCGTCAGCAGCCCGAATTTGACAGGGGCCTTTCCGAGGTACGAGCAGTACTTC. It is translated as CVSSPNLTGAFPRYEQYF. The full variable domain, its missing parts supplied by reference TRBV5-1 and TRBJ2-7, is KAGVTQTPRYLIKTRGQQVTLSCSPISGHRSVSWYQQTPGQGLQFLFEYFSETQRNKGNFPGRFSGRQFSNSRSEMNVSTLELGDSALYLCVSSPNLTGAFPRYEQYFGPGTRLTVT.

Many counts were recorded for this clonotype. The CDR3 here is CSARGAEKGTEAFF. The CDR3 nucleotides read TGCAGTGCTAGGGGGGCCGAGAAGGGCACTGAAGCTTTCTTT. The chain has TRBV20-1 and TRBJ1-1; TRBD1 is a possible D gene (6 bases). Germline CDR1 DFQATT, CDR2 SNEGSKA (reference sequence). The CDR3 is 14 residues long. V gave up 3 bases and J gave up 4 bases, with 15 bases separating them.

The rearrangement links TRBV7-2 to TRBJ2-3; 9 nucleotides line up with TRBD2. There are 15 residues in the CDR3. Losses at the gene ends were 6 bases for V and 4 bases for J; bases not matched to a gene: 8. Germline assignment: CDR1 SGHTA and CDR2 FQGNSA. The DNA for the CDR3 is TGTGCCAGCAGGCTCGCGGGGGGGAACGCAGATACGCAGTATTTT. It yields the protein CASRLAGGNADTQYF. Looking up the rest from reference TRBV7-2 and TRBJ2-3 gives the full variable domain: GAGVSQSPSNKVTEKGKDVELRCDPISGHTALYWYRQSLGQGLEFLIYFQGNSAPDKSGLPSDRFSAERTGGSVSTLTIQRTQQEDSAVYLCASRLAGGNADTQYFGPGTRLTVL.

This clonotype was seen many times. The rearrangement joins TRBV29-1 to TRBJ1-5; no reliable D call. The CDR3 has 13 amino acids. Per the germline V gene, CDR1 is SQVTM and CDR2 is ANQGSEA. Trimming cost V 4 bases and J 5 bases, with 12 bases left between them. CDR3 in amino acids: CSVVFSGYQPQHF. For the CDR3, the DNA is TGCAGCGTTGTGTTTAGTGGCTATCAGCCCCAGCATTTT.

J is TRBJ1-6 and V is TRBV7-2; tentatively, D is TRBD1 (5 bases). The germline gives CDR1 SGHTA, CDR2 FQGNSA. This CDR3 has 14 residues. Trimming removed 1 base at V and 9 bases at J, with 10 bases between. CDR3 residues: CASSLGRVASPLHF. In DNA form, the CDR3 reads TGTGCCAGCAGCTTAGGCAGGGTAGCTTCACCCCTCCACTTT.

The chain uses TRBV30 and TRBJ1-5; no reliable D call. Germline CDR1 GTSNPN, CDR2 SVGIG (reference sequence). Trimming left V 0 bases short and J 3 bases short, with 12 bases between. CDR3 length: 15 amino acids. CDR3: CAWSVTKPINQPQHF. The CDR3 DNA reads TGTGCCTGGAGTGTAACAAAACCGATCAATCAGCCCCAGCATTTT. Drawing the rest from reference TRBV30 and TRBJ1-5, the complete variable domain is SQTIHQWPATLVQPVGSPLSLECTVEGTSNPNLYWYRQAAGRGLQLLFYSVGIGQISSEVPQNLSASRPQDRQFILSSKKLLLSDSGFYLCAWSVTKPINQPQHFGDGTRLSIL.

There are many counts of this clonotype. The V call is TRBV30, the J call TRBJ1-1, with D uncertain. V gave up 0 bases and J gave up 7 bases, with 15 bases separating them. CDR1 GTSNPN and CDR2 SVGIG come from the germline V gene (reference sequence). The CDR3 totals 14 residues. CDR3: CAWSVRGAQNEAFF. DNA for the CDR3: TGTGCCTGGAGTGTACGAGGAGCCCAGAATGAAGCTTTCTTT.

This clonotype showed up many times. The CDR3 here is CASSHKGYGYTF. The CDR3 region has the DNA TGTGCCAGCAGCCACAAGGGATATGGCTACACCTTC. This sequence joins TRBV14 and TRBJ1-2, with unresolved D. Between the trimmed V and J ends, which lost 3 bases and 5 bases, there was a span of 7 bases. Germline V gene sequence: CDR1 SGHDN, CDR2 FVKESK. This CDR3 is built from 12 residues.

This clonotype was detected ten times or more. The V call is TRBV20-1, the J call TRBJ2-5; 11 nucleotides match TRBD2. In germline, CDR1 is DFQATT, CDR2 SNEGSKA (reference sequence). The CDR3 is made up of 15 amino acids. The ends lost 6 bases at V and 4 bases at J; junction bases unmatched: 10. Written as DNA, the CDR3 is TGCAGTGCCGGCCGCGGGACTAGCGGTTTAGAGACCCAGTACTTC. It encodes CSAGRGTSGLETQYF.

This clonotype was counted at least ten times. The chain employs TRBV11-2 and TRBJ2-3, with TRBD1 matching 8 bases. CDR3 length: 16 residues. The V gene's germline CDR1 is SGHAT and CDR2 FQNNGV. With 1 base clipped from V and 1 base from J, the junction kept 4 bases outside the gene matches. The CDR3 bases are TGTGCCAGCAGCTTAGTTGGGACAGGAGGCACAGATACGCAGTATTTT. Translation gives CASSLVGTGGTDTQYF.

This chain links TRBV20-1 with TRBJ2-7; D possibly uses TRBD1 or TRBD2 (5 bases each). Trimming pared 5 bases from V and 2 bases from J, leaving 16 bases between. The CDR3 has 14 amino acids. The germline V gene has CDR1 DFQATT and CDR2 SNEGSKA (reference sequence). The CDR3 loop reads CSAPGRQGAYEQYF. The CDR3 DNA sequence: TGCAGTGCTCCCGGTCGGCAGGGAGCCTACGAGCAGTACTTC.

This clonotype has a handful of counts. The chain is built from TRBV5-6 and TRBJ2-4; TRBD1 agrees at 8 bases. Germline V gives CDR1 SGHDT, CDR2 YYEEEE. V lost 0 bases to trimming and J lost 1 base; unmatched junction nucleotides: 21. The CDR3 covers 22 residues. In DNA, the CDR3 is TGTGCCAGCAGCTTGGTAAATAGTCAGGGGGCGAGATGGGATCTCGCCAAAAACATTCAGTACTTC. This translates into CASSLVNSQGARWDLAKNIQYF.

This clonotype was seen at least ten times. The CDR3 reads CASRDRGRWTGELFF. For the CDR3, the DNA is TGTGCCAGCAGAGACAGGGGGCGCTGGACCGGGGAGCTGTTTTTT. The chain links TRBV13 to TRBJ2-2; 10 bases align to TRBD1. The germline gives CDR1 PRHDT, CDR2 FYEKMQ (reference sequence). V shed 6 bases, J shed 5 bases, and the junction held 6 bases outside the gene matches. This CDR3 is 15 amino acids long. The full variable domain, with the rest looked up from reference TRBV13 and TRBJ2-2, is AAGVIQSPRHLIKEKRETATLKCYPIPRHDTVYWYQQGPGQDPQFLISFYEKMQSDKGSIPDRFSAQQFSDYHSELNMSSLELGDSALYFCASRDRGRWTGELFFGEGSRLTVL.

J is TRBJ2-7 and V is TRBV28, with 7 bases identical to TRBD2. Germline V lookup: CDR1 MDHEN, CDR2 SYDVKM. The CDR3 runs 15 residues. The J segment lost 7 bases and the V segment lost 5 bases, leaving 14 bases of the junction unmatched. The CDR3 nucleotides read TGTGCCAGCAGTCAAGGAGGTCCCCACGGGGGGGAGCAGTACTTC. Its translation: CASSQGGPHGGEQYF.

This clonotype was found many times. This chain uses TRBV11-2 with TRBJ2-3; D is possibly TRBD2 (7 bases). V lost 5 bases and J lost 1, with 19 bases in between. Germline lookup yields CDR1 SGHAT and CDR2 FQNNGV. This CDR3 has 17 amino acids. CDR3 sequence: CASSPYRGGGRTDTQYF. In nucleotides, the CDR3 is TGTGCCAGCAGCCCGTACCGGGGCGGGGGCCGCACAGATACGCAGTATTTT.

This clonotype was recorded a few times. The V and J genes are TRBV7-9 and TRBJ2-7; a possible D gene is TRBD1 (5 bases). This CDR3 region has 13 residues. Germline CDR1 and CDR2: SEHNR and FQNEAQ (reference sequence). Trimming took off 0 bases at V and 6 bases at J, with 9 bases between the two ends. CDR3 nucleotides: TGTGCCAGCAGCTTAGCGCAGGGTTCCGAGCAGTACTTC. This gives the protein CASSLAQGSEQYF.

Turning to this clonotype: A clone one base away is much larger, so this may be a read error. The chain joins TRBV18 to TRBJ1-1, with a weak D call TRBD1 (6 bases). There are 17 residues in the CDR3. From germline, CDR1 is KGHSH and CDR2 LQKENI. Between the trimmed V and J ends, which lost 3 bases and 0 bases, there was a span of 17 bases. CDR3 region: CASSPNSTGVLNTEAFF. The DNA of the CDR3 is TGTGCCAGCTCACCTAATTCGACAGGAGTGCTGAACACTGAAGCTTTCTTT.